The 5 T cell receptor beta chains below come from one sample, sequenced in a study of blood T cells in healthy people across ages. Through a sample-barcoded 5' primer and a J-beta primer mix, a second PCR was run for roughly 6 to 11 cycles. Each CDR3 protein gets one entry after TCRdb re-called the 5' RACE reads with MiXCR. The sample has 730,000 or so distinct CDR3 sequences, roughly 41% seen once. Sequencing was performed on blood. All receptors derive from a man aged 80 or over in good health.

This clonotype was recorded a few times. The chain carries TRBV7-6 and TRBJ2-1; no firm D call. V lost 5 bases, J lost 2 bases, and 7 bases lay in between. Per the germline V gene, CDR1 is SGHVS and CDR2 is FNYEAQ. The CDR3 loop spans 13 amino acids. The CDR3 DNA reads as TGTGCCAGCAGCCGTTCCGCCTACAATGAGCAGTTCTTC. Its translation: CASSRSAYNEQFF.

This clonotype was observed once. A junction end diverges from the germline sequence, so it may reflect a read error. The chain uses TRBV4-1 and TRBJ2-1; 7 positions match TRBD2. Germline V CDR1 and CDR2: MGHRA, YSYEKL. CDR3 length: 16 residues. CDR3 sequence reads: CVSSQVRTSSYNEQFF. CDR3 DNA: TGCGTCAGCAGCCAAGTTAGGACTAGCTCCTACAATGAGCAGTTCTTC.

This clonotype was observed a handful of times. V is TRBV28 and J is TRBJ2-1; perhaps TRBD2 as D (5 bases). The end of the DNA aligns better with TRBJ2-7, so the J call may be wrong. The CDR3 loop spans 17 amino acids. Germline-derived CDR1 and CDR2 are MDHEN and SYDVKM. The CDR3 DNA follows: TGTGCCAGCAGTTTATCTTGGACTTTGGGCTCCTACAATGAGCAGTACTTC. Its translation is CASSLSWTLGSYNEQYF.

This clonotype was counted once. J is TRBJ2-5 and V is TRBV7-8; TRBD1 matches at 9 bases. Judging by the DNA end, TRBJ2-7 fits better; the J call may be wrong. Germline CDR1 and CDR2: SGHVS and FQNEAQ. The CDR3 contains 15 residues. The DNA for the CDR3 is TGTGCCAGCAGCTTAGTCGGGACAGGGATCGACGAGCAGTACTTC. Protein: CASSLVGTGIDEQYF.

By share of the sample, this clonotype is medium-sized. The rearrangement uses TRBV2 and TRBJ2-1; TRBD2 agrees at 11 bases. This CDR3 contains 13 residues. Germline loops: CDR1 SNHLY, CDR2 FYNNEI. Trimming took 8 bases from V and 5 from J; bases not matched to a gene: 2. The CDR3 coding sequence is TGTGCCAGCGCGGGACTAGCGGACAATGAGCAGTTCTTC. Translated, it gives CASAGLADNEQFF.